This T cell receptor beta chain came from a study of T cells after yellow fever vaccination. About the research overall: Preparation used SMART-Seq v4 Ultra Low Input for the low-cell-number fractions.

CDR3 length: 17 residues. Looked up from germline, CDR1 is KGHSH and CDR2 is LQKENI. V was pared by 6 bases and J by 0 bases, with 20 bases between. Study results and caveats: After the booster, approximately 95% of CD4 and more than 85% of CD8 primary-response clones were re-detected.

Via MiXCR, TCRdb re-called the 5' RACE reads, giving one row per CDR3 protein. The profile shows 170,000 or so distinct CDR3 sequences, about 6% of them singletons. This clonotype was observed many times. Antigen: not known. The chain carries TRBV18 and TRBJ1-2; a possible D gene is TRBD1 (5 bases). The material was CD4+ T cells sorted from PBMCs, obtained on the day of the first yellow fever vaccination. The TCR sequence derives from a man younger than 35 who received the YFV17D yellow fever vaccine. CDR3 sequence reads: CASSLTSTVRPNYGYTF. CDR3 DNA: TGTGCCAGCTCGCTAACCTCGACAGTGCGCCCTAACTATGGCTACACCTTC. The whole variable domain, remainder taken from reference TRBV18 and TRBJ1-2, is NAGVMQNPRHLVRRRGQEARLRCSPMKGHSHVYWYRQLPEEGLKFMVYLQKENIIDESGMPKERFSAEFPKEGPSILRIQQVVRGDSAAYFCASSLTSTVRPNYGYTFGSGTRLTVV.